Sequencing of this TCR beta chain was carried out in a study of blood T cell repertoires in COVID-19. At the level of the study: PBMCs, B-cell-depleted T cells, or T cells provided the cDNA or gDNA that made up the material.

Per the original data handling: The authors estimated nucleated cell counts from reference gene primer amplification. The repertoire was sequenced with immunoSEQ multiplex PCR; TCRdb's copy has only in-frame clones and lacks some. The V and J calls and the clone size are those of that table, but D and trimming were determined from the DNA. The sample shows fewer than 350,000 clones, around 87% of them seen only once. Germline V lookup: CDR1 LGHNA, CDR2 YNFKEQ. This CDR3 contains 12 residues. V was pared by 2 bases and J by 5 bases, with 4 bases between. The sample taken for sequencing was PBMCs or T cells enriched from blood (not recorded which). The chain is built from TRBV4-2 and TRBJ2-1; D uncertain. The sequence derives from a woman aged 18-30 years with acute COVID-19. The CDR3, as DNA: TGTGCCAGCAGCCAAAATAACAATGAGCAGTTCTTC. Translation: CASSQNNNEQFF.